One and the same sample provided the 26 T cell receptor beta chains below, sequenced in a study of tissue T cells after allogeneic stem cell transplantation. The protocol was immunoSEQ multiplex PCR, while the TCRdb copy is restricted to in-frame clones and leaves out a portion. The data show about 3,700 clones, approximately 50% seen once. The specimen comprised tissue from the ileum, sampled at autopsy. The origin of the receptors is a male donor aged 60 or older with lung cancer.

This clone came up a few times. The CDR3 bases are TGTGCCAGCAGTTACCAGAATCAGCCCCAGCATTTT. It is translated as CASSYQNQPQHF. The chain recombines TRBV27 with TRBJ1-5; D uncertain. The CDR3 sequence is 12 residues long. Germline CDR1 MNHEY, CDR2 SMNVEV (reference sequence). Trimming took 4 bases from V and 4 from J, leaving 5 bases between them.

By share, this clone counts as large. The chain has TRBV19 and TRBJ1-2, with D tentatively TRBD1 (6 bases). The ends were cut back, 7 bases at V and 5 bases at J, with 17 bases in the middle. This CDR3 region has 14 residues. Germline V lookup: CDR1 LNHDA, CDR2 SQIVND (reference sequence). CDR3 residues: CASTEGTPSYGYTF. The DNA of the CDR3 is TGTGCCAGTACCGAAGGGACACCGTCGTATGGCTACACCTTC.

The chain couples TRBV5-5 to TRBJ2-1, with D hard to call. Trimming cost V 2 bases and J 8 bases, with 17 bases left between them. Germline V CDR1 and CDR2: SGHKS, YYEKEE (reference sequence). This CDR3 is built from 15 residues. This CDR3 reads CASSLGPRGGDEQFF. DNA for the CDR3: TGTGCCAGCAGCTTAGGACCTCGAGGTGGCGATGAGCAGTTCTTC.

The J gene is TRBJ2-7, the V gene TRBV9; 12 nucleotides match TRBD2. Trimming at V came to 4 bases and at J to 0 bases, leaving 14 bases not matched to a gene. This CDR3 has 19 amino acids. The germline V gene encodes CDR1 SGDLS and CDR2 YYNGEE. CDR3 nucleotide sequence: TGTGCCAGCAGCCCTCACACGGGGACTAGCGGGTTGAGCTCCTACGAGCAGTACTTC. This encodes CASSPHTGTSGLSSYEQYF.

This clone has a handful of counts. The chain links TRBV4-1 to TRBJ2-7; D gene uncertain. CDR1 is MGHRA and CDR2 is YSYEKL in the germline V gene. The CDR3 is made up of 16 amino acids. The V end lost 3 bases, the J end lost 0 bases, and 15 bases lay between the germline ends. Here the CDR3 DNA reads TGCGCCAGCAGCCAGGGCGAAGGGTTGGGCTCCTACGAGCAGTACTTC. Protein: CASSQGEGLGSYEQYF.

The CDR3 reads CASSYSRRGGSEQYF. The CDR3 coding sequence is TGTGCCAGCAGTTACTCGCGGCGGGGGGGCAGTGAGCAGTACTTC. This chain joins TRBV6-5 and TRBJ2-7; 9 nucleotides line up with TRBD2. Germline V gives CDR1 MNHEY, CDR2 SVGAGI. Losses at the gene ends were 0 bases for V and 7 bases for J; bases not matched to a gene: 7. CDR3 size: 15 residues.

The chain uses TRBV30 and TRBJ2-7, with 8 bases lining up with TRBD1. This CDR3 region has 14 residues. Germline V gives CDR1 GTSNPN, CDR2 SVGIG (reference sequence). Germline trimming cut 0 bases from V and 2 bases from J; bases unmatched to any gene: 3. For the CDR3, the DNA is TGTGCCTGGAGTGTGGGGACAGGTCCCTACGAGCAGTACTTC. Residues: CAWSVGTGPYEQYF. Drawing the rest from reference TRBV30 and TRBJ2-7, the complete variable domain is SQTIHQWPATLVQPVGSPLSLECTVEGTSNPNLYWYRQAAGRGLQLLFYSVGIGQISSEVPQNLSASRPQDRQFILSSKKLLLSDSGFYLCAWSVGTGPYEQYFGPGTRLTVT.

The CDR3 nucleotides are TGCAGCGTTGAAGATCCGGAGGGGGTAGATACGCAGTATTTT. It encodes CSVEDPEGVDTQYF. The chain is built from TRBV29-1 and TRBJ2-3; D tentatively fits TRBD1 or TRBD2 (6 bases each). The CDR3 length is 14 residues. Germline values: CDR1 SQVTM, CDR2 ANQGSEA. The germline V and J ends were trimmed by 0 bases and 5 bases, with 12 bases remaining between them.

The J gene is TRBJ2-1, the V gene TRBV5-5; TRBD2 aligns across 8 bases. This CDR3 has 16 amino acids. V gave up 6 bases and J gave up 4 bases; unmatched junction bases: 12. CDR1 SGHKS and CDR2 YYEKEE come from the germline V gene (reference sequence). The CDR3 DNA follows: TGTGCCAGCACCCCCCTATCGGGGGGGCCGTACAATGAGCAGTTCTTC. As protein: CASTPLSGGPYNEQFF. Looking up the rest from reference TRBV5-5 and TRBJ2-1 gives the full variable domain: DAGVTQSPTHLIKTRGQQVTLRCSPISGHKSVSWYQQVLGQGPQFIFQYYEKEERGRGNFPDRFSARQFPNYSSELNVNALLLGDSALYLCASTPLSGGPYNEQFFGPGTRLTVL.

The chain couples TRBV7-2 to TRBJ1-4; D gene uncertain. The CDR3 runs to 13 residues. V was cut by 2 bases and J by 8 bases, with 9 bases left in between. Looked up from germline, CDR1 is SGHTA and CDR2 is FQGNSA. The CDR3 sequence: CASSLRRNEKLFF. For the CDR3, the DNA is TGTGCCAGCAGCTTACGTCGGAACGAAAAACTGTTTTTT.

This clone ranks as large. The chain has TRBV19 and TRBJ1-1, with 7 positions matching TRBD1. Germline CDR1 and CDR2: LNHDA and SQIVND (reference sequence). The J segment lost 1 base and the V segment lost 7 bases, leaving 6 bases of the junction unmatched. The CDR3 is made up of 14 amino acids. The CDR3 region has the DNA TGTGCCAGTACCCCAGGGGGACCGAACACTGAAGCTTTCTTT. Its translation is CASTPGGPNTEAFF.

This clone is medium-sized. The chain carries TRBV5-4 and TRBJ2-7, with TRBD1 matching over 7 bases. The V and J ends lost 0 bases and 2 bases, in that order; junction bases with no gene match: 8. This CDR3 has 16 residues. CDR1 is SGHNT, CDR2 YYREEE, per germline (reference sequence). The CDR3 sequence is CASSLGKGAATYEQYF. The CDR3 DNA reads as TGTGCCAGCAGCTTGGGGAAGGGGGCAGCAACCTACGAGCAGTACTTC.

This CDR3 is CASSLEYGNTEAFF. The CDR3 nucleotides read TGCGCCAGCAGCTTGGAATATGGGAACACTGAAGCTTTCTTT. This chain uses TRBV5-1 with TRBJ1-1; D is undetermined. The CDR3 runs to 14 residues. The V gene's germline CDR1 is SGHRS and CDR2 YFSETQ. V was clipped by 0 bases and J by 1 base, with 7 bases between them.

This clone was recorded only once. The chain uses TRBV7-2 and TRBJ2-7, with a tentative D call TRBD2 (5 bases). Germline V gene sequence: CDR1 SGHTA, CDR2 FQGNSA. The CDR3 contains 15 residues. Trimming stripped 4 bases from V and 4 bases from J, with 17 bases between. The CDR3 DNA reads TGTGCCAGCAGCTCACCCTATACCGGGGAATACGAGCAGTACTTC. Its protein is CASSSPYTGEYEQYF.

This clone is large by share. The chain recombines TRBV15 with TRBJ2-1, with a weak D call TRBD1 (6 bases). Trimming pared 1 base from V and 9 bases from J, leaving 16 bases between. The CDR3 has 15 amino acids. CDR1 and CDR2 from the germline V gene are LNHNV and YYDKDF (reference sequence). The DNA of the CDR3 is TGTGCCACCAGCAGAGGGGGGACAATTCCCAGTGAGCAGTTCTTC. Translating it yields CATSRGGTIPSEQFF.

The CDR3 DNA reads as TGTGCCAGTAGTATTTTCGAGCAGGCCCTAGCCAAAAACATTCAGTACTTC. This gives the protein CASSIFEQALAKNIQYF. The gene calls are TRBV19 and TRBJ2-4; D uncertain. V was clipped by 3 bases and J by 0 bases, with 15 bases between them. The CDR3 consists of 17 residues. Germline CDR1 is LNHDA and CDR2 is SQIVND (reference sequence). The full variable domain, completed using reference TRBV19 and TRBJ2-4, is DGGITQSPKYLFRKEGQNVTLSCEQNLNHDAMYWYRQDPGQGLRLIYYSQIVNDFQKGDIAEGYSVSREKKESFPLTVTSAQKNPTAFYLCASSIFEQALAKNIQYFGAGTRLSVL.

In DNA form, the CDR3 reads TGTGCCAGCAGAATACCGGGACTAGGCTCCGAGCAGTACTTC. The encoded protein is CASRIPGLGSEQYF. V usage is TRBV2 and J usage is TRBJ2-7, with 8 nucleotides matching TRBD2. V lost 6 bases and J lost 6; bases outside the gene matches: 10. Germline values: CDR1 SNHLY, CDR2 FYNNEI. This CDR3 comprises 14 residues.

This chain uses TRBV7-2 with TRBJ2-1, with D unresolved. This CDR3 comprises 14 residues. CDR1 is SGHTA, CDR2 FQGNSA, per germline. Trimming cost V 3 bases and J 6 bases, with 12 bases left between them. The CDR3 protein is CASSLLTAVNEQFF. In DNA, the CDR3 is TGTGCCAGCAGCTTGCTCACTGCGGTCAATGAGCAGTTCTTC.

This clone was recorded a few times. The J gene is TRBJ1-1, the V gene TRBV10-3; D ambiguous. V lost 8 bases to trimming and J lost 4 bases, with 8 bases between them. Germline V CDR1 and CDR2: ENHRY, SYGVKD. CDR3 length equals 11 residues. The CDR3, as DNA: TGTGCCATCGTTGTGGGCACTGAAGCTTTCTTT. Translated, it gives CAIVVGTEAFF.

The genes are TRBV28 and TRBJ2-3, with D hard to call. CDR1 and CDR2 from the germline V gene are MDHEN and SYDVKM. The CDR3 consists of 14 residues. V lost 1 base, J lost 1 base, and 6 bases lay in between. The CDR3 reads CASSLSPGTDTQYF. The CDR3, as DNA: TGTGCCAGCAGTTTATCCCCGGGCACAGATACGCAGTATTTT.

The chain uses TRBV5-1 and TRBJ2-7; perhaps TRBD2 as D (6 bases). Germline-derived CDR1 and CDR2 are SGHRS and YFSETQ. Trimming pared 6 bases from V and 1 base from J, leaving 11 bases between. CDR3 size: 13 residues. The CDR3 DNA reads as TGCGCCAGCACGCCAAGCGGGTCCTACGAGCAGTACTTC. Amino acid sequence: CASTPSGSYEQYF.

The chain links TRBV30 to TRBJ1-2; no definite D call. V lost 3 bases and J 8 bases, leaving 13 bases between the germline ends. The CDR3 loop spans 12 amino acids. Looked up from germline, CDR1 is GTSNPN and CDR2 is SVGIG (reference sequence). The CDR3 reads CAWRPDSVGYTF. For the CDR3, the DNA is TGTGCCTGGAGACCGGACTCCGTAGGCTACACCTTC.

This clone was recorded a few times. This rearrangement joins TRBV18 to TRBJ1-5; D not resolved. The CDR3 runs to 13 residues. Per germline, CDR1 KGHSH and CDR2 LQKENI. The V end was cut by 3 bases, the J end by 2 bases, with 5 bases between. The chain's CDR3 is CASSPEGNQPQHF. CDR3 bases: TGTGCCAGCTCACCGGAGGGCAATCAGCCCCAGCATTTT.

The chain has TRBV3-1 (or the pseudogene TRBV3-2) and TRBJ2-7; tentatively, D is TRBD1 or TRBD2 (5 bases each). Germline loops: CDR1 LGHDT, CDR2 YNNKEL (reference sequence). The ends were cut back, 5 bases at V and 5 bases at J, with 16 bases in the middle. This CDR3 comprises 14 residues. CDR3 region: CASSFRGAGNEQYF. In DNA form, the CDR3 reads TGTGCCAGCAGCTTCCGAGGGGCGGGCAACGAGCAGTACTTC.

DNA for the CDR3: TGTGCCAGCAGCTTGATTGGGGGCGCCTCTGGAAACACCATATATTTT. This translates into CASSLIGGASGNTIYF. The V call is TRBV11-2, the J call TRBJ1-3; perhaps TRBD1 as D (6 bases). This CDR3 is 16 amino acids long. Germline V gene lookup returns CDR1 SGHAT and CDR2 FQNNGV. Trimming shortened V by 3 bases and J by 0 bases, and 12 bases separated the two germline ends.

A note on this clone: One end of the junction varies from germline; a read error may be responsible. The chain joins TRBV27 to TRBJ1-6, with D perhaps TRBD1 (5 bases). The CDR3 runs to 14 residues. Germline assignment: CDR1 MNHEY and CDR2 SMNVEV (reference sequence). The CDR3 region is CAAGLGQRDSPPHF. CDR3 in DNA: TGTGCCGCAGGGTTAGGGCAACGGGATTCACCCCCCCACTTT.